Presented here are 3 T cell receptor beta chains from one specimen sequenced in a study of radiotherapy plus CTLA-4 blockade in lung cancer. Profiled with immunoSEQ multiplex PCR; TCRdb holds only in-frame clones, not every one. Of roughly 24,000 clones listed, 60% to 85% are singletons. The sequencing here drew on peripheral blood, taken from a patient treated with radiotherapy plus ipilimumab. The receptors were sampled from a human donor with non-small cell lung cancer that progressed on radiotherapy plus ipilimumab.

This clone was detected only a few times. This chain connects TRBV11-2 to TRBJ1-3; TRBD1 is a possible D gene (5 bases). In germline, CDR1 is SGHAT, CDR2 FQNNGV. The V gene lost 0 bases and the J gene lost 9 bases, with 15 bases spanning the gap. There are 15 residues in the CDR3. The CDR3 is CASSLDSGSRSTIYF. CDR3 coding DNA: TGTGCCAGCAGCTTAGATTCAGGGTCACGGAGCACCATATATTTT.

The chain has TRBV28 and TRBJ1-2; D unclear. Trimming stripped 4 bases from V and 4 bases from J, with 7 bases between. The CDR3 is made up of 12 amino acids. Germline V gene lookup returns CDR1 MDHEN and CDR2 SYDVKM. The CDR3 region is CASSWGVYGYTF. The CDR3 nucleotides are TGTGCCAGCAGTTGGGGAGTCTATGGCTACACCTTC.

The chain joins TRBV28 to TRBJ2-7; possible D gene TRBD1, 5 bases. Germline V lookup: CDR1 MDHEN, CDR2 SYDVKM. This CDR3 comprises 12 residues. Trimming took 6 bases from V and 1 from J, leaving 7 bases between them. CDR3 nucleotide sequence: TGTGCCAGCAGCCGACAGTCCTACGAGCAGTACTTC. Its protein is CASSRQSYEQYF.